What follows are 24 T cell receptor beta chains derived from one specimen sequenced in a study of blood T cell repertoires in COVID-19. Sequencing was performed with immunoSEQ multiplex PCR; in TCRdb, only in-frame clones are kept and a portion is missing. The sample has fewer than 250,000 clones, around 85% seen once. The material sequenced was PBMCs or T cells enriched from blood (not recorded which). These receptors were obtained from a woman in her thirties or forties with acute COVID-19.

The rearrangement links TRBV2 to TRBJ1-4; 9 nucleotides match TRBD1. The V and J ends lost 5 bases and 7 bases, in that order; junction bases with no gene match: 5. The CDR3 covers 14 residues. The germline V gene has CDR1 SNHLY and CDR2 FYNNEI. The CDR3 DNA follows: TGTGCCAGCAGTTTAAAGACAGGGGGTGAAAAACTGTTTTTT. Its protein product is CASSLKTGGEKLFF.

The rearrangement links TRBV7-9 to TRBJ2-7; the match to TRBD2 covers 12 bases. The CDR3 runs to 19 residues. CDR1 SEHNR and CDR2 FQNEAQ come from the germline V gene (reference sequence). Trimming removed 5 bases from V and 3 bases from J; junction bases left unmatched: 17. CDR3 bases: TGTGCCAGCAGCACATGGGGTGGGAGGACTAGCGGGAATAACTACGAGCAGTACTTC. It yields the protein CASSTWGGRTSGNNYEQYF.

This chain uses TRBV3-1 (or the pseudogene TRBV3-2) with TRBJ2-6, with D hard to call. This CDR3 spans 19 amino acids. The V end was cut by 4 bases, the J end by 0 bases, with 19 bases between. Germline CDR1 LGHDT, CDR2 YNNKEL (reference sequence). CDR3 protein: CASSRPWVRVGSGANVLTF. The CDR3 coding sequence is TGTGCCAGCAGCCGCCCTTGGGTCCGGGTAGGCTCTGGGGCCAACGTCCTGACTTTC.

The rearrangement uses TRBV5-1 and TRBJ2-3, with a weak D call TRBD1 (6 bases). The V gene's germline CDR1 is SGHRS and CDR2 YFSETQ. V lost 4 bases to trimming and J lost 4 bases, with 13 bases between them. This CDR3 has 14 amino acids. This chain's CDR3 is CASSQQGPPDTQYF. The CDR3 DNA follows: TGCGCCAGCAGCCAACAGGGCCCCCCAGATACGCAGTATTTT.

The chain is built from TRBV10-1 and TRBJ2-4; D is perhaps TRBD2 (6 bases). The germline CDR1 and CDR2 sequences are WNHNN and SYGVQD (reference sequence). This CDR3 comprises 14 residues. With 8 bases removed from V and 8 bases from J, the gap between germline ends came to 19 bases. The CDR3 nucleotides are TGCGCCAGCCCACGTAGGGGCGCGGGATACATTCAGTACTTC. This encodes CASPRRGAGYIQYF.

The V and J genes are TRBV28 and TRBJ2-1, with 8 bases lining up with TRBD2. Germline V CDR1 and CDR2: MDHEN, SYDVKM. The CDR3 loop spans 15 amino acids. The ends lost 10 bases at V and 0 bases at J; junction bases unmatched: 8. CDR3 DNA: TGTGCCATTAAGAACAGCGGGAGCTCCTACAATGAGCAGTTCTTC. Protein: CAIKNSGSSYNEQFF.

The V and J genes are TRBV4-2 and TRBJ2-5; a possible D gene is TRBD2 (5 bases). V shed 4 bases and J shed 8 bases, with 11 bases lying between them. The V gene's germline CDR1 is LGHNA and CDR2 YNFKEQ. This CDR3 has 12 amino acids. The CDR3: CASSRLGSTQYF. The CDR3 DNA follows: TGTGCCAGCAGCCGGTTGGGGAGTACCCAGTACTTC.

The J gene is TRBJ2-5, the V gene TRBV18; 7 nucleotides align to TRBD1. The germline CDR1 and CDR2 sequences are KGHSH and LQKENI. The V gene end was trimmed by 1 base and the J gene end by 6 bases; junction bases not matched to a gene: 8. The length of the CDR3 is 15 residues. Written as DNA, the CDR3 is TGTGCCAGCTCACCACTCCAACAGGGGATGAAGACCCAGTACTTC. Protein: CASSPLQQGMKTQYF. The entire variable domain, with the rest obtained from reference TRBV18 and TRBJ2-5, is as follows: NAGVMQNPRHLVRRRGQEARLRCSPMKGHSHVYWYRQLPEEGLKFMVYLQKENIIDESGMPKERFSAEFPKEGPSILRIQQVVRGDSAAYFCASSPLQQGMKTQYFGPGTRLLVL.

The chain uses TRBV28 and TRBJ2-3; 7 nucleotides align to TRBD2. V lost 8 bases, J lost 3 bases, and 8 bases stayed unmatched. The germline V gene has CDR1 MDHEN and CDR2 SYDVKM. The CDR3 loop spans 14 amino acids. CDR3 region: CASGEVGGTDTQYF. Written as DNA, the CDR3 is TGTGCCAGCGGCGAGGTCGGGGGGACAGATACGCAGTATTTT.

The rearrangement uses TRBV28 and TRBJ2-3; 8 bases match TRBD1. The CDR3 consists of 14 residues. V shed 3 bases and J 3 bases; nucleotides not matched to a gene: 2. Germline lookup yields CDR1 MDHEN and CDR2 SYDVKM. The chain's CDR3 is CASSFTGGTDTQYF. For the CDR3, the DNA is TGTGCCAGCAGTTTTACAGGGGGAACAGATACGCAGTATTTT.

This rearrangement joins TRBV4-3 to TRBJ2-7, with a tentative D call TRBD2 (5 bases). The CDR3 runs 14 residues. V shed 0 bases and J shed 0 bases, with 6 bases lying between them. CDR1 is LGHNA and CDR2 is YSLEER in the germline V gene. The CDR3 region is CASSQDGGSYEQYF. The CDR3 region has the DNA TGCGCCAGCAGCCAAGATGGAGGCTCCTACGAGCAGTACTTC.

The J gene is TRBJ2-1, the V gene TRBV19; TRBD2 aligns across 12 bases. Germline lookup yields CDR1 LNHDA and CDR2 SQIVND (reference sequence). CDR3 size: 15 residues. With V trimmed by 4 bases and J by 3 bases, 1 base remained unmatched. The CDR3 bases are TGTGCCAGTAGTAGACTAGCGGGAGACTACAATGAGCAGTTCTTC. It specifies CASSRLAGDYNEQFF.

This clone was seen many times. The V call is TRBV7-2, the J call TRBJ2-3, with D tentatively TRBD2 (6 bases). Germline CDR1 SGHTA, CDR2 FQGNSA. The CDR3 sequence is 16 residues long. The V end lost 1 base, the J end lost 1 base, and 12 bases lay between the germline ends. The CDR3 here is CASSLVPRGRTDTQYF. Here the CDR3 DNA reads TGTGCCAGCAGCTTAGTTCCGCGGGGACGCACAGATACGCAGTATTTT.

This chain joins TRBV7-9 and TRBJ2-5; 10 bases align to TRBD1. From germline, CDR1 is SEHNR and CDR2 FQNEAQ (reference sequence). Trimming at V came to 5 bases and at J to 4 bases, leaving 4 bases not matched to a gene. The CDR3 runs to 14 residues. CDR3 nucleotide sequence: TGTGCCAGCAGCACCGGGACAGGGGTAGAGACCCAGTACTTC. It specifies CASSTGTGVETQYF.

There are a few counts of this clone. This chain uses TRBV28 with TRBJ1-4; the D gene is possibly TRBD1 (6 bases). Germline CDR1 and CDR2: MDHEN and SYDVKM. V was shortened by 6 bases and J by 8 bases, with 19 bases between the two germline ends. The CDR3 runs to 15 residues. The CDR3 nucleotides read TGTGCCAGCAGCCCGCCCGGGGCAGGGGAGGAAAAACTGTTTTTT. This codes for CASSPPGAGEEKLFF.

In this sample, this clone turned up once. The genes are TRBV28 and TRBJ2-2; D is uncertain. Germline-derived CDR1 and CDR2 are MDHEN and SYDVKM. The V and J ends lost 3 bases and 6 bases respectively, with 14 bases between them. The CDR3 spans 15 residues. The CDR3 DNA reads TGTGCCAGCAGTTTCGCAGGCCTTCCACCCGGGGAGCTGTTTTTT. Its protein product is CASSFAGLPPGELFF.

The V gene is TRBV19, the J gene TRBJ2-1; 11 nucleotides line up with TRBD2. The length of the CDR3 is 15 residues. V dropped 11 bases and J dropped 5; count of bases not matched to a gene: 11. From germline, CDR1 is LNHDA and CDR2 SQIVND (reference sequence). For the CDR3, the DNA is TGTGCCGTCTCAAGCGGGACTAGCGGTAACAATGAGCAGTTCTTC. Encoded protein: CAVSSGTSGNNEQFF. The whole variable domain, remainder taken from reference TRBV19 and TRBJ2-1, is DGGITQSPKYLFRKEGQNVTLSCEQNLNHDAMYWYRQDPGQGLRLIYYSQIVNDFQKGDIAEGYSVSREKKESFPLTVTSAQKNPTAFYLCAVSSGTSGNNEQFFGPGTRLTVL.

The chain combines TRBV5-1 with TRBJ2-7, with 9 positions matching TRBD1. Germline V gene data show CDR1 as SGHRS and CDR2 as YFSETQ. V dropped 2 bases and J dropped 5; count of bases not matched to a gene: 5. The CDR3 has 14 amino acids. The chain's CDR3 is CASSFPGQGNEQYF. CDR3 nucleotide sequence: TGCGCCAGCAGCTTTCCGGGACAGGGTAACGAGCAGTACTTC.

The chain joins TRBV5-1 to TRBJ2-3; a possible D gene is TRBD1 (5 bases). CDR3 length: 17 amino acids. Germline values: CDR1 SGHRS, CDR2 YFSETQ. V dropped 4 bases and J dropped 4 bases, with 22 bases sitting between them. The CDR3 spells CASSLFPQASTADTQYF. The CDR3 coding sequence is TGCGCCAGCAGCCTGTTCCCACAGGCCTCAACGGCAGATACGCAGTATTTT.

This chain links TRBV30 with TRBJ2-1; 10 nucleotides line up with TRBD2. The CDR3 sequence is 15 residues long. Unmatched junction bases numbered 6, after V lost 0 bases and J lost 7 bases. Germline CDR1 GTSNPN, CDR2 SVGIG (reference sequence). For the CDR3, the DNA is TGTGCCTGGAGTGTAGGGCTAGCGGGAGTTAATGAGCAGTTCTTC. It codes for CAWSVGLAGVNEQFF. The complete variable domain, with remaining parts taken from reference TRBV30 and TRBJ2-1, reads SQTIHQWPATLVQPVGSPLSLECTVEGTSNPNLYWYRQAAGRGLQLLFYSVGIGQISSEVPQNLSASRPQDRQFILSSKKLLLSDSGFYLCAWSVGLAGVNEQFFGPGTRLTVL.

This rearrangement joins TRBV5-4 to TRBJ2-1, with 11 positions matching TRBD1. CDR3 length: 14 amino acids. Germline V lookup: CDR1 SGHNT, CDR2 YYREEE (reference sequence). With V trimmed by 3 bases and J by 10 bases, 6 bases remained unmatched. DNA for the CDR3: TGTGCCAGCAGCTCGGGACAGGGGGTGAGGGAGCAGTTCTTC. Its protein is CASSSGQGVREQFF.

V and J are TRBV7-2 and TRBJ2-1, with 16 bases lining up with TRBD2. Looked up from germline, CDR1 is SGHTA and CDR2 is FQGNSA. V shed 4 bases, J shed 6 bases, and the junction held 3 bases outside the gene matches. The CDR3 runs to 16 residues. Written as DNA, the CDR3 is TGTGCCAGCAGCTCGGGACTAGCGGGAGGGAGCAATGAGCAGTTCTTC. Amino acids: CASSSGLAGGSNEQFF. Filled out from reference TRBV7-2 and TRBJ2-1, the complete variable domain reads GAGVSQSPSNKVTEKGKDVELRCDPISGHTALYWYRQSLGQGLEFLIYFQGNSAPDKSGLPSDRFSAERTGGSVSTLTIQRTQQEDSAVYLCASSSGLAGGSNEQFFGPGTRLTVL.

The chain has TRBV5-1 and TRBJ2-2; TRBD2 is a possible D gene (5 bases). Looked up from germline, CDR1 is SGHRS and CDR2 is YFSETQ. Trimming shortened V by 0 bases and J by 5 bases, and 20 bases separated the two germline ends. The CDR3 is 18 amino acids. The CDR3: CASSLVSFVRTGTGELFF. The CDR3 DNA sequence: TGCGCCAGCAGCTTGGTCTCGTTTGTTAGGACGGGAACCGGGGAGCTGTTTTTT.

The chain employs TRBV3-1 (or the pseudogene TRBV3-2) and TRBJ1-6; the D is unclear. Germline loops: CDR1 LGHDT, CDR2 YNNKEL (reference sequence). Trimming shortened V by 1 base and J by 10 bases, and 14 bases separated the two germline ends. This CDR3 contains 15 residues. The CDR3 DNA follows: TGTGCCAGCAGCCAAGGGGCAGTAGGAGGATCACCCCTCCACTTT. Translation: CASSQGAVGGSPLHF.